These 19 T cell receptor beta chains were sequenced from one sample in a study of T-cell reconstitution after alpha-beta-depleted transplantation in children. Construction of the TCRbeta library involved unique molecular identifiers. TCRdb recomputed calls from the PCR reads with MiXCR, one row per CDR3 protein. The sample shows a few hundred thousand distinct CDR3 sequences, around 25% of them seen only once. Material: PBMCs, mostly from graft donor cells, obtained 180 days after TCRalphabeta/CD19-depleted stem cell transplant. These receptors were obtained from a male patient between 10 and 17 years old who had a stem cell transplant for acute lymphoblastic leukemia, so the T cells may come from the graft donor.

This clonotype was seen a handful of times. The chain uses TRBV5-1 and TRBJ2-2, with a weak D call TRBD1 (5 bases). This CDR3 region has 13 residues. The germline V and J ends were trimmed by 4 bases and 6 bases, with 10 bases remaining between them. Germline CDR1 and CDR2: SGHRS and YFSETQ. The DNA for the CDR3 is TGCGCCAGCAGCCTTCTAGGGGCCGGGGAGCTGTTTTTT. Its translation is CASSLLGAGELFF.

A word on this clonotype: A read error is likely, as this CDR3 ends without the conserved phenylalanine or tryptophan. The J gene is TRBJ2-7, the V gene TRBV4-1; 9 nucleotides match TRBD1. Losses at the gene ends were 0 bases for V and 0 bases for J; bases not matched to a gene: 3. The length of the CDR3 is 16 residues. CDR1 is MGHRA, CDR2 YSYEKL, per germline. CDR3 sequence: CASSQEPQGASYEQYL. The CDR3 coding sequence is TGCGCCAGCAGCCAAGAACCACAGGGGGCCTCCTACGAGCAGTACTTG.

There are a few counts of this clonotype. This rearrangement joins TRBV5-1 to TRBJ2-4, with 7 positions matching TRBD2. This CDR3 is 14 amino acids long. Germline lookup yields CDR1 SGHRS and CDR2 YFSETQ. J lost 5 bases, V lost 6 bases, and 8 bases had no gene match. In nucleotides, the CDR3 is TGCGCCAGCACCTGGGGAGGGATGGAAAACATTCAGTACTTC. This sequence encodes CASTWGGMENIQYF. Variable domain in full (rest from reference TRBV5-1 and TRBJ2-4): KAGVTQTPRYLIKTRGQQVTLSCSPISGHRSVSWYQQTPGQGLQFLFEYFSETQRNKGNFPGRFSGRQFSNSRSEMNVSTLELGDSALYLCASTWGGMENIQYFGAGTRLSVL.

This clonotype has more than one count but fewer than ten. The gene calls are TRBV29-1 and TRBJ2-7, with D hard to call. The germline gives CDR1 SQVTM, CDR2 ANQGSEA. The CDR3 has 12 residues. V dropped 2 bases and J dropped 0 bases, with 5 bases sitting between them. This CDR3 reads CSVEKGSYEQYF. The CDR3 nucleotides are TGCAGCGTTGAAAAGGGCTCCTACGAGCAGTACTTC.

The sample holds a few counts of this clonotype. This chain uses TRBV28 with TRBJ2-7; 13 nucleotides match TRBD2. Germline lookup yields CDR1 MDHEN and CDR2 SYDVKM. This CDR3 spans 16 amino acids. The trim removed 5 bases at V and 2 bases at J, leaving 6 bases unmatched. The CDR3 sequence is CASSISGLAGPYEQYF. The CDR3 DNA reads as TGTGCCAGCAGTATATCGGGACTAGCGGGGCCCTACGAGCAGTACTTC.

This clonotype was counted between two and nine times. The chain has TRBV20-1 and TRBJ1-1; D is unresolved. Germline V gene sequence: CDR1 DFQATT, CDR2 SNEGSKA (reference sequence). The CDR3 loop spans 14 amino acids. With 3 bases removed from V and 0 bases from J, the gap between germline ends came to 11 bases. The CDR3 DNA reads TGCAGTGCTAGCGAGTCTCACATGAACACTGAAGCTTTCTTT. It specifies CSASESHMNTEAFF.

The chain has TRBV12-3 or TRBV12-4 and TRBJ2-1, with D possibly TRBD2 on 5 matching bases. The V and J ends lost 2 bases and 4 bases respectively, with 9 bases between them. This CDR3 is built from 14 residues. For the CDR3, the DNA is TGTGCCAGCAGTTTAATAGCGCCTTACAATGAGCAGTTCTTC. This sequence encodes CASSLIAPYNEQFF.

This clonotype was detected ten times or more. The chain links TRBV12-3 or TRBV12-4 to TRBJ2-4, with D unclear. V gave up 3 bases and J gave up 10 bases, with 7 bases separating them. The CDR3 has 11 residues. The CDR3 loop is CASSFQSIQYF. DNA of the CDR3: TGTGCCAGCAGTTTTCAGTCGATTCAGTACTTC.

The chain has TRBV9 and TRBJ2-2, with 10 bases fitting TRBD2. The V gene's germline CDR1 is SGDLS and CDR2 YYNGEE. This CDR3 is 15 amino acids long. With 2 bases clipped from V and 13 bases from J, the junction kept 11 bases outside the gene matches. The CDR3 loop is CASSVIAGGGYGLFF. In DNA form, the CDR3 reads TGTGCCAGCAGCGTTATAGCGGGGGGAGGATATGGGCTGTTTTTT.

The chain couples TRBV11-2 to TRBJ2-7; D ambiguous. With 10 bases removed from V and 4 bases from J, the gap between germline ends came to 17 bases. CDR1 and CDR2 (germline): SGHAT, FQNNGV. This CDR3 spans 13 amino acids. As DNA, the CDR3 is TGTGCCATGTGGAGATATTCCCTTTACGAGCAGTACTTC. This gives the protein CAMWRYSLYEQYF.

The chain is built from TRBV11-2 and TRBJ2-7; D gene unclear. V was trimmed by 2 bases and J by 0 bases, leaving 11 bases between them. Germline loops: CDR1 SGHAT, CDR2 FQNNGV. The CDR3 contains 15 residues. The CDR3 DNA is TGTGCCAGCAGCTTAAGGGCTTTTCGCTCCTACGAGCAGTACTTC. Amino acid sequence: CASSLRAFRSYEQYF.

There are a few counts of this clonotype. The rearrangement links TRBV25-1 to TRBJ1-4; D is possibly TRBD1 (5 bases). This CDR3 contains 16 residues. V shed 4 bases and J shed 5 bases, with 17 bases lying between them. The V gene's germline CDR1 is MGHDK and CDR2 SYGVNS. CDR3 residues: CASSAGLLLGNEKLFF. Written as DNA, the CDR3 is TGTGCCAGCAGTGCGGGACTCCTCCTCGGGAATGAAAAACTGTTTTTT. The full variable domain, with the rest looked up from reference TRBV25-1 and TRBJ1-4, is EADIYQTPRYLVIGTGKKITLECSQTMGHDKMYWYQQDPGMELHLIHYSYGVNSTEKGDLSSESTVSRIRTEHFPLTLESARPSHTSQYLCASSAGLLLGNEKLFFGSGTQLSVL.

This clonotype was seen more than once but under ten times. The rearrangement uses TRBV2 and TRBJ2-7, with TRBD1 as a possible D gene (6 bases). The CDR3 sequence is 15 residues long. V gave up 4 bases and J gave up 3 bases, with 16 bases separating them. In germline, CDR1 is SNHLY, CDR2 FYNNEI. The CDR3 reads CASSGYGTTIYEQYF. CDR3 nucleotide sequence: TGTGCCAGCAGTGGGTACGGGACAACCATCTACGAGCAGTACTTC.

This clonotype was counted ten times or more. The chain joins TRBV5-1 to TRBJ2-5; D is undetermined. V was shortened by 0 bases and J by 3 bases, with 9 bases between the two germline ends. Germline V lookup: CDR1 SGHRS, CDR2 YFSETQ. The CDR3 covers 14 residues. The CDR3 here is CASSLARAEETQYF. For the CDR3, the DNA is TGCGCCAGCAGCTTGGCCCGGGCGGAAGAGACCCAGTACTTC.

The chain recombines TRBV7-2 with TRBJ1-6, with D perhaps TRBD1 (6 bases). Germline CDR1 SGHTA, CDR2 FQGNSA. Trimming removed 2 bases at V and 8 bases at J, with 13 bases between. The CDR3 is 15 residues long. CDR3 region: CASSLSRGTYSPLHF. The CDR3 DNA reads as TGTGCCAGCAGCTTAAGCAGGGGAACGTATTCACCCCTCCACTTT.

V usage is TRBV24-1 and J usage is TRBJ2-7; 10 positions match TRBD1. Germline trimming cut 4 bases from V and 5 bases from J; bases unmatched to any gene: 4. In germline, CDR1 is KGHDR, CDR2 SFDVKD. The CDR3 length is 14 residues. The CDR3 is CATSDATGGNEQYF. The CDR3 coding sequence is TGTGCCACCAGTGACGCGACAGGGGGCAACGAGCAGTACTTC.

This clonotype was recorded a few times. DNA of the CDR3: TGTGCCAGCAGCGTTACGGGACAGGGGATTTGGGAGCAGTACTTC. This sequence encodes CASSVTGQGIWEQYF. This chain connects TRBV9 to TRBJ2-7; 10 positions match TRBD1. Looked up from germline, CDR1 is SGDLS and CDR2 is YYNGEE. CDR3 length: 15 residues. The V segment lost 2 bases and the J segment 7 bases; nucleotides outside the gene matches: 9.

The rearrangement links TRBV12-3 or TRBV12-4 to TRBJ2-3; weak D call: TRBD2 (6 bases). V gave up 0 bases and J gave up 0 bases, with 19 bases separating them. CDR3 length equals 19 residues. This CDR3 reads CASSLARGGRFPSTDTQYF. DNA of the CDR3: TGTGCCAGCAGTTTAGCGCGGGGTGGACGGTTCCCTAGCACAGATACGCAGTATTTT.

With respect to this clonotype: An end of the junction differs from the germline gene, which may be a read error. The chain uses TRBV7-3 and TRBJ2-1; D may be TRBD2 (6 bases). Per the germline V gene, CDR1 is SGHTA and CDR2 is FQGTGA. The CDR3 is 16 amino acids. CDR3 protein: CAISLRGGVSYNEQFF. CDR3 coding DNA: TGTGCCATCAGCTTAAGGGGCGGGGTCTCCTACAATGAGCAGTTCTTC. Looking up the rest from reference TRBV7-3 and TRBJ2-1 gives the full variable domain: GAGVSQTPSNKVTEKGKYVELRCDPISGHTALYWYRQSLGQGPEFLIYFQGTGAADDSGLPNDRFFAVRPEGSVSTLKIQRTERGDSAVYLCAISLRGGVSYNEQFFGPGTRLTVL.